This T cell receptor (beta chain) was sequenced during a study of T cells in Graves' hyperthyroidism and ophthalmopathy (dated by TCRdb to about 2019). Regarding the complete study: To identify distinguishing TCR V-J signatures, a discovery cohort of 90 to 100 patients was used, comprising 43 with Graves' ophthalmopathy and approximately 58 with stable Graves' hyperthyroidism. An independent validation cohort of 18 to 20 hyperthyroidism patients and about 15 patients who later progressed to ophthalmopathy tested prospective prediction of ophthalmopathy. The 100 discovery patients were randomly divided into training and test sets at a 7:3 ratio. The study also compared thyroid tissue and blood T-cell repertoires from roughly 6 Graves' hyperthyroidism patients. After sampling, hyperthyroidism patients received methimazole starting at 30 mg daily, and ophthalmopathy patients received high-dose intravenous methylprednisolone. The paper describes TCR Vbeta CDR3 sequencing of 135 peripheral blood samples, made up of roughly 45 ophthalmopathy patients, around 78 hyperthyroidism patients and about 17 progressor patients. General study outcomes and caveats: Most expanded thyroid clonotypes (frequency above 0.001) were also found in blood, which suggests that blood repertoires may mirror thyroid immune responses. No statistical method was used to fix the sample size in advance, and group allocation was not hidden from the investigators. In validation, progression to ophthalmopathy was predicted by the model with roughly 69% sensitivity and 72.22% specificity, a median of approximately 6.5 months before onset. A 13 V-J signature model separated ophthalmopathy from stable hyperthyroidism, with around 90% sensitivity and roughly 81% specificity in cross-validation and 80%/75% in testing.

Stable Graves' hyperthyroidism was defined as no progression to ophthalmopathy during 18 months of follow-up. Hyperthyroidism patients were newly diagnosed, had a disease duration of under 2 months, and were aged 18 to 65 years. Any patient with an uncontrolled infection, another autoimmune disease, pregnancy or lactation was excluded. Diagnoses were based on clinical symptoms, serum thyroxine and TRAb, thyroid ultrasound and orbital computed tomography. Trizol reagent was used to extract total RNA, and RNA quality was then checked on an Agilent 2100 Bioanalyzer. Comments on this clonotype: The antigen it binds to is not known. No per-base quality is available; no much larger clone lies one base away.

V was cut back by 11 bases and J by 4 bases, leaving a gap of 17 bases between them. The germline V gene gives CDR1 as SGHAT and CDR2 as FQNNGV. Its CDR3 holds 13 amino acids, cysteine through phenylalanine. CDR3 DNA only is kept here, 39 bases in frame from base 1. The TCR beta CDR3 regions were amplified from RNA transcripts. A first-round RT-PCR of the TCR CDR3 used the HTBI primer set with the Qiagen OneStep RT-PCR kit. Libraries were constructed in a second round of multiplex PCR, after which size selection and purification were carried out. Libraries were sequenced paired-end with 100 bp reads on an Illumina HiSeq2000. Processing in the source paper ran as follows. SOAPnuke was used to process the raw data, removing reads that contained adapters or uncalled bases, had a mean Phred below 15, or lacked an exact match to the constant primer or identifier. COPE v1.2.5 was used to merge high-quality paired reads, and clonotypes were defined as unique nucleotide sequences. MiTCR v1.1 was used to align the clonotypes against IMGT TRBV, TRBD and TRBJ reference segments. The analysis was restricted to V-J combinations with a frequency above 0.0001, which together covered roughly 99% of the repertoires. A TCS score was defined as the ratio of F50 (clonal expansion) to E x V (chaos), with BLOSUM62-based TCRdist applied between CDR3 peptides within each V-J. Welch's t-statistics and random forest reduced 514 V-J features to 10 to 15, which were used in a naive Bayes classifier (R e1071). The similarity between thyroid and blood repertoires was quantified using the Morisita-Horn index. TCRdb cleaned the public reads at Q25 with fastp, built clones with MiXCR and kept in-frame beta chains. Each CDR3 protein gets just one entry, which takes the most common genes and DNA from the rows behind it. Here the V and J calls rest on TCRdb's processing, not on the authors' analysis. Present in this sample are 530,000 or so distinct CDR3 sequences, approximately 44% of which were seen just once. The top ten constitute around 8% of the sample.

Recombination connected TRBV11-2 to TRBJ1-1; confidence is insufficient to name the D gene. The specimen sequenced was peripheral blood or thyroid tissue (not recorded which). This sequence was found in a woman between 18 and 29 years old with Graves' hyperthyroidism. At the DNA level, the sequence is TGTGCCGGCAATAGTGAGGGCAGCACTGAAGCTTTCTTT. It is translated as CAGNSEGSTEAFF.